These 21 T cell receptor beta chains came from one sample sequenced in a study of T-cell memory formation after mild COVID-19. MiXCR was run by TCRdb on the 5' RACE reads, yielding one entry per CDR3 protein. The data show 130,000 to 150,000 distinct CDR3 sequences, approximately 21% seen once. Sequences were obtained from PBMCs or a T cell subset sorted from them (not recorded which). Every receptor here comes from an adult woman who had mild COVID-19 (a few samples of this study predate the infection). Cell type and time point are not known.

This clonotype showed up just a few times. This sequence joins TRBV5-1 and TRBJ1-1; D gene uncertain. The CDR3 extends over 13 amino acids. Trimming left V 5 bases short and J 2 bases short, with 10 bases between. Germline assignment: CDR1 SGHRS and CDR2 YFSETQ. As DNA, the CDR3 is TGCGCCAGCAGTGAGCAGACAAACACTGAAGCTTTCTTT. Translation gives CASSEQTNTEAFF.

This clonotype was observed a few times. The chain employs TRBV6-1 and TRBJ2-3; tentatively, D is TRBD2 (5 bases). The germline CDR1 and CDR2 sequences are MNHNS and SASEGT. This CDR3 region has 14 residues. V gave up 2 bases and J gave up 1 base, with 7 bases separating them. CDR3 coding DNA: TGTGCCAGCAGTGAATCAGCGGGCACAGATACGCAGTATTTT. This sequence encodes CASSESAGTDTQYF.

This clonotype was recorded a few times. The gene calls are TRBV14 and TRBJ1-4; possibly TRBD1 for D (5 bases). The CDR3 totals 15 residues. V shed 1 base and J shed 4 bases, with 10 bases lying between them. Germline CDR1 reads SGHDN; CDR2 reads FVKESK. The CDR3: CASSQGGDDNEKLFF. In DNA, the CDR3 is TGTGCCAGCAGCCAAGGCGGGGACGATAATGAAAAACTGTTTTTT.

With regard to this clonotype: A read error is possible here, since a much larger clone lies one base away. The rearrangement joins TRBV7-3 to TRBJ2-1, with D possibly TRBD2 on 6 matching bases. CDR3 length equals 15 residues. Trimming removed 5 bases at V and 7 bases at J, with 18 bases between. Germline assignment: CDR1 SGHTA and CDR2 FQGTGA. Here the CDR3 DNA reads TGTGCCAGCAGCCCAAGGGTGGGGAGGTGGAATGAGCAGTTCTTC. This gives the protein CASSPRVGRWNEQFF.

The gene calls are TRBV7-3 and TRBJ1-3; 8 bases are a match to TRBD1. Per germline, CDR1 SGHTA and CDR2 FQGTGA. V was pared by 4 bases and J by 2 bases, with 1 base of the junction left unmatched. The CDR3 is made up of 14 amino acids. The CDR3 protein is CASSSQGAGNTIYF. For the CDR3, the DNA is TGTGCCAGCAGCTCACAGGGGGCTGGAAACACCATATATTTT.

This clonotype was picked up many times. The chain has TRBV5-1 and TRBJ2-3; the D gene is possibly TRBD2 (5 bases). The ends were cut back, 5 bases at V and 7 bases at J, with 17 bases in the middle. The CDR3 is made up of 14 amino acids. Germline CDR1 is SGHRS and CDR2 is YFSETQ. DNA for the CDR3: TGCGCCAGCAGGATGGACTTATCGGGAAATACGCAGTATTTT. Translating it yields CASRMDLSGNTQYF.

This clonotype occurred a few times. This chain joins TRBV6-1 and TRBJ1-2, with unresolved D. Germline CDR1 reads MNHNS; CDR2 reads SASEGT. The CDR3 spans 12 residues. The V and J ends lost 8 bases and 3 bases respectively, with 10 bases between them. The CDR3 coding sequence is TGTGCCAGCTGGGCCGGGCACTATGGCTACACCTTC. It translates to CASWAGHYGYTF.

This clonotype was counted a few times. CDR3 bases: TGTGCCAGCAGCTTAGATGGGACTCAACTAACCGGGGAGCTGTTTTTT. Protein sequence: CASSLDGTQLTGELFF. V and J are TRBV7-9 and TRBJ2-2; maybe TRBD2 (6 bases). Trimming shortened V by 1 base and J by 5 bases, and 14 bases separated the two germline ends. Germline V gene data show CDR1 as SEHNR and CDR2 as FQNEAQ (reference sequence). CDR3 size: 16 residues.

CDR3 loop: CASSQLDRANTEAFF. The CDR3 DNA follows: TGCGCCAGCAGCCAACTGGACAGGGCGAACACTGAAGCTTTCTTT. The chain is built from TRBV4-1 and TRBJ1-1; the match to TRBD1 covers 8 bases. This CDR3 comprises 15 residues. Germline CDR1 MGHRA, CDR2 YSYEKL. Trimming removed 2 bases from V and 1 base from J; junction bases left unmatched: 3.

This chain joins TRBV4-1 and TRBJ2-5; 7 bases are a match to TRBD2. Germline lookup yields CDR1 MGHRA and CDR2 YSYEKL. This CDR3 has 15 residues. Unmatched junction bases numbered 6, after V lost 1 base and J lost 4 bases. The CDR3 sequence is CASSQVAAGRETQYF. DNA of the CDR3: TGCGCCAGCAGCCAAGTTGCAGCGGGGAGAGAGACCCAGTACTTC.

The chain employs TRBV19 and TRBJ1-3; tentatively, D is TRBD1 (6 bases). Per the germline V gene, CDR1 is LNHDA and CDR2 is SQIVND (reference sequence). Trimming shortened V by 6 bases and J by 0 bases, and 12 bases separated the two germline ends. This CDR3 has 15 residues. This CDR3 is CASRRDTSSGNTIYF. In DNA form, the CDR3 reads TGTGCCAGTAGGAGGGACACCAGCTCTGGAAACACCATATATTTT.

This clonotype came up a few times. The chain links TRBV10-3 to TRBJ1-2; D may be TRBD1 (5 bases). Trimming removed 6 bases at V and 1 base at J, with 6 bases between. The CDR3 sequence is 12 residues long. Germline CDR1 is ENHRY and CDR2 is SYGVKD. DNA for the CDR3: TGTGCCATCAGCGACAGTAACTATGGCTACACCTTC. It translates to CAISDSNYGYTF.

This clonotype was observed a few times. This sequence joins TRBV18 and TRBJ1-5; 7 bases map to TRBD1. Germline V lookup: CDR1 KGHSH, CDR2 LQKENI. Germline trimming cut 1 base from V and 2 bases from J; bases unmatched to any gene: 2. This CDR3 comprises 15 residues. CDR3 in DNA: TGTGCCAGCTCACCACGAGGACAGGGCAATCAGCCCCAGCATTTT. The encoded protein is CASSPRGQGNQPQHF.

This clonotype was detected a few times. This chain connects TRBV6-5 to TRBJ2-7; no reliable D call. Trimming pared 7 bases from V and 3 bases from J, leaving 16 bases between. Germline V gives CDR1 MNHEY, CDR2 SVGAGI. The CDR3 sequence is 14 residues long. CDR3 in DNA: TGTGCCAGCACGAAACGGCAGCCAAACTACGAGCAGTACTTC. Residues: CASTKRQPNYEQYF.

This clonotype came up a few times. The chain recombines TRBV5-8 with TRBJ2-5; maybe TRBD2 (5 bases). Trimming removed 7 bases from V and 7 bases from J, with 8 bases in between. The germline CDR1 and CDR2 sequences are SGHTS and YDEGEE. The CDR3 contains 10 residues. The DNA for the CDR3 is TGTGCCAGCCCAGCGGCGACCCAGTACTTC. This translates into CASPAATQYF.

This sequence joins TRBV18 and TRBJ1-1; D is unresolved. Germline V lookup: CDR1 KGHSH, CDR2 LQKENI. The V end lost 4 bases, the J end lost 4 bases, and 16 bases lay between the germline ends. CDR3 length: 15 amino acids. CDR3 region: CASSLVEGMGTEAFF. CDR3 in DNA: TGTGCCAGCTCACTTGTCGAGGGAATGGGCACTGAAGCTTTCTTT.

V and J are TRBV5-1 and TRBJ2-1, with unresolved D. Germline V CDR1 and CDR2: SGHRS, YFSETQ. The V and J ends lost 2 bases and 8 bases respectively, with 14 bases between them. CDR3 length: 14 amino acids. Here the CDR3 DNA reads TGCGCCAGCAGCTTAGACCCAAGGGCGGATGAGCAGTTCTTC. Its protein is CASSLDPRADEQFF. Complete variable domain (other parts from reference TRBV5-1 and TRBJ2-1): KAGVTQTPRYLIKTRGQQVTLSCSPISGHRSVSWYQQTPGQGLQFLFEYFSETQRNKGNFPGRFSGRQFSNSRSEMNVSTLELGDSALYLCASSLDPRADEQFFGPGTRLTVL.

The chain has TRBV20-1 and TRBJ2-3; D is possibly TRBD1 (5 bases). This CDR3 contains 15 residues. Trimming cost V 1 base and J 2 bases, with 13 bases left between them. Germline CDR1 reads DFQATT; CDR2 reads SNEGSKA (reference sequence). Written as DNA, the CDR3 is TGCAGTGCTAGAGCCCTCCAGGGATACACAGATACGCAGTATTTT. Translation: CSARALQGYTDTQYF.

The rearrangement uses TRBV7-3 and TRBJ2-3, with D perhaps assigned TRBD1 or TRBD2 (5 bases each). Germline V gene data show CDR1 as SGHTA and CDR2 as FQGTGA. CDR3 length: 15 amino acids. Trimming stripped 4 bases from V and 3 bases from J, with 14 bases between. Here the CDR3 DNA reads TGTGCCAGCAGCTCGCAACGGGGCTTGACAGATACGCAGTATTTT. As protein: CASSSQRGLTDTQYF.

This chain joins TRBV12-3 or TRBV12-4 and TRBJ1-2; D possibly corresponds to TRBD1 (6 bases). V lost 0 bases to trimming and J lost 7 bases, with 12 bases between them. The CDR3 runs 14 residues. The CDR3 is CASSLAGGPGGYTF. CDR3 sequence (DNA): TGTGCCAGCAGTTTAGCAGGGGGTCCAGGTGGCTACACCTTC.

This clonotype came up many times. Its ends do not fully match the called genes, so a read error is possible. The chain joins TRBV3-1 to TRBJ2-1; tentative D call: TRBD2 (6 bases). This CDR3 is built from 12 residues. Germline-derived CDR1 and CDR2 are LGHDT and YNNKEL (reference sequence). The CDR3 sequence: CASRLGGKKLDF. CDR3 sequence (DNA): TGTGCCAGCAGACTAGGAGGGAAAAAGCTTGACTTC.